These 29 T cell receptor beta chains were sequenced from one sample in a study of shared clonotypes between healthy human individuals. This table comes from immunoSEQ multiplex PCR, and its TCRdb copy is limited to in-frame clones, with some not included. This sample has about 690,000 clones, with roughly 88% found just once. The sequencing sample was made of memory CD8+ T cells from PBMCs. Described subset: CD45RO+ cells pooled with CCR7-negative TemRA cells. The receptor set was obtained from a young man in good health. Some clones in this sample may be carry-over from other donors' samples.

Concerning this clone itself: Other DNA sequences of this sample code for an identical CDR3. The chain uses TRBV19 and TRBJ2-7; D call uncertain. Germline CDR1 reads LNHDA; CDR2 reads SQIVND (reference sequence). The CDR3 runs to 13 residues. Trimming stripped 1 base from V and 3 bases from J, with 7 bases between. CDR3 sequence: CASSIGPSYEQYF. CDR3 DNA: TGTGCCAGTAGTATAGGTCCGAGCTACGAGCAGTACTTC.

The chain employs TRBV29-1 and TRBJ1-4; a weak D match, TRBD1 (5 bases). The CDR3 consists of 14 residues. V was cut by 0 bases and J by 8 bases, with 13 bases left in between. Germline V CDR1 and CDR2: SQVTM, ANQGSEA. The CDR3 DNA follows: TGCAGCGTTGAAGATCCCGGGACGGGGGAAAAACTGTTTTTT. Encoded protein: CSVEDPGTGEKLFF.

The chain employs TRBV7-9 and TRBJ1-2, with TRBD1 as a possible D gene (5 bases). Trimming removed 8 bases at V and 5 bases at J, with 24 bases between. From germline, CDR1 is SEHNR and CDR2 FQNEAQ (reference sequence). The CDR3 consists of 16 residues. The CDR3 DNA reads as TGTGCCAGCCCGGGGGTCGAACCGGGATCCTCTTATGGCTACACCTTC. This translates into CASPGVEPGSSYGYTF.

The chain joins TRBV6-5 to TRBJ2-7, with 9 bases lining up with TRBD1. This CDR3 region has 14 residues. Germline V CDR1 and CDR2: MNHEY, SVGAGI. Losses at the gene ends were 8 bases for V and 7 bases for J; bases not matched to a gene: 12. The CDR3: CASSRDRAPGEQYF. CDR3 nucleotides: TGTGCCAGCTCCCGGGACAGGGCCCCTGGGGAGCAGTACTTC.

The chain is built from TRBV7-9 and TRBJ1-4, with D tentatively TRBD1 (5 bases). Germline V CDR1 and CDR2: SEHNR, FQNEAQ (reference sequence). This CDR3 comprises 14 residues. V lost 5 bases to trimming and J lost 3 bases, with 10 bases between them. CDR3 region: CASSKGGANEKLFF. Written as DNA, the CDR3 is TGTGCCAGCAGCAAAGGAGGGGCTAATGAAAAACTGTTTTTT. The variable domain in full, with the rest retrieved from reference TRBV7-9 and TRBJ1-4, is DTGVSQNPRHKITKRGQNVTFRCDPISEHNRLYWYRQTLGQGPEFLTYFQNEAQLEKSRLLSDRFSAERPKGSFSTLEIQRTEQGDSAMYLCASSKGGANEKLFFGSGTQLSVL.

In nucleotides, the CDR3 is TGTGCCAGCAGCTTAGTCGTCGACAGCCCATACGAGCAGTACTTC. This encodes CASSLVVDSPYEQYF. The chain links TRBV7-9 to TRBJ2-7, with D possibly TRBD1 on 5 matching bases. In germline, CDR1 is SEHNR, CDR2 FQNEAQ (reference sequence). V was trimmed by 1 base and J by 4 bases, leaving 14 bases between them. The CDR3 spans 15 residues.

This rearrangement joins TRBV11-2 to TRBJ2-7; D is perhaps TRBD1 (6 bases). The CDR3 is 14 residues long. Trimming removed 3 bases at V and 2 bases at J, with 11 bases between. Germline V CDR1 and CDR2: SGHAT, FQNNGV. The CDR3 nucleotides read TGTGCCAGCAGCTTCTACAGGGACCCCTACGAGCAGTACTTC. It yields the protein CASSFYRDPYEQYF.

The genes are TRBV7-9 and TRBJ2-6; D possibly corresponds to TRBD1 (6 bases). The CDR3 is 17 amino acids. Germline lookup yields CDR1 SEHNR and CDR2 FQNEAQ (reference sequence). Trimming left V 5 bases short and J 1 base short, with 15 bases between. CDR3 sequence reads: CASSHRRQDSGANVLTF. The CDR3, as DNA: TGTGCCAGCAGCCACAGACGACAGGATTCTGGGGCCAACGTCCTGACTTTC.

The V call is TRBV11-2, the J call TRBJ2-4, with a possible D match to TRBD2 (6 bases). Between the trimmed V and J ends, which lost 5 bases and 0 bases, there was a span of 11 bases. The CDR3 length is 15 residues. CDR1 and CDR2 from the germline V gene are SGHAT and FQNNGV. For the CDR3, the DNA is TGTGCCAGCAGCATTAGCGGCGGAGCCAAAAACATTCAGTACTTC. It translates to CASSISGGAKNIQYF.

The V gene is TRBV7-3, the J gene TRBJ1-2; no reliable D call. The CDR3 has 16 amino acids. With 2 bases removed from V and 5 bases from J, the gap between germline ends came to 18 bases. From germline, CDR1 is SGHTA and CDR2 FQGTGA. The CDR3 nucleotides read TGTGCCAGCAGCTTAGAGCCCCTCGAGGAGGTATATGGCTACACCTTC. The encoded protein is CASSLEPLEEVYGYTF.

The chain has TRBV5-1 and TRBJ2-5; D is unclear. Germline V lookup: CDR1 SGHRS, CDR2 YFSETQ. Deletions cut 2 bases from V and 1 base from J, with 3 bases between. The CDR3 totals 12 residues. CDR3 DNA sequence: TGCGCCAGCAGCTTTACCCAAGAGACCCAGTACTTC. Protein: CASSFTQETQYF. The full variable domain, its missing parts supplied by reference TRBV5-1 and TRBJ2-5, is KAGVTQTPRYLIKTRGQQVTLSCSPISGHRSVSWYQQTPGQGLQFLFEYFSETQRNKGNFPGRFSGRQFSNSRSEMNVSTLELGDSALYLCASSFTQETQYFGPGTRLLVL.

This chain joins TRBV7-9 and TRBJ2-1; D may be TRBD2 (6 bases). Trimming shortened V by 4 bases and J by 8 bases, and 21 bases separated the two germline ends. Germline V gives CDR1 SEHNR, CDR2 FQNEAQ (reference sequence). This CDR3 contains 16 residues. In nucleotides, the CDR3 is TGTGCCAGCAGCTCCCTTCTCGGGGGAGTACGGGATGAGCAGTTCTTC. Protein sequence: CASSSLLGGVRDEQFF.

The gene calls are TRBV19 and TRBJ2-7; D might be TRBD1 or TRBD2, each matching 5 bases. Trimming took 2 bases from V and 0 from J, leaving 14 bases between them. Germline CDR1 LNHDA, CDR2 SQIVND (reference sequence). The CDR3 is 16 amino acids. The CDR3 sequence: CASSIRGDTSSYEQYF. Written as DNA, the CDR3 is TGTGCCAGTAGTATAAGAGGGGATACGAGCTCCTACGAGCAGTACTTC. The whole variable domain, filled in from reference TRBV19 and TRBJ2-7, reads DGGITQSPKYLFRKEGQNVTLSCEQNLNHDAMYWYRQDPGQGLRLIYYSQIVNDFQKGDIAEGYSVSREKKESFPLTVTSAQKNPTAFYLCASSIRGDTSSYEQYFGPGTRLTVT.

This clone was seen only once. The genes are TRBV5-4 and TRBJ1-1; no clear D gene. Germline loops: CDR1 SGHNT, CDR2 YYREEE (reference sequence). V lost 4 bases and J 4 bases, leaving 14 bases between the germline ends. CDR3 size: 14 residues. In DNA form, the CDR3 reads TGTGCCAGCAGCACCCGGGGAGGGCTCACTGAAGCTTTCTTT. Its translation: CASSTRGGLTEAFF.

The chain carries TRBV28 and TRBJ2-4; D is undetermined. The CDR3 is made up of 13 amino acids. The germline gives CDR1 MDHEN, CDR2 SYDVKM. V was trimmed by 3 bases and J by 6 bases, leaving 9 bases between them. The CDR3 bases are TGTGCCAGCAGTTTCTACCTGGGAAACATTCAGTACTTC. Its translation is CASSFYLGNIQYF.

The V call is TRBV28, the J call TRBJ2-1, with 12 nucleotides matching TRBD2. This CDR3 contains 15 residues. Germline V lookup: CDR1 MDHEN, CDR2 SYDVKM. Trimming took 3 bases from V and 7 from J; bases not matched to a gene: 4. As DNA, the CDR3 is TGTGCCAGCAGTTTCGGGCTAGCGGGGGGGAATGAGCAGTTCTTC. Protein product: CASSFGLAGGNEQFF.

This clone came up a few times. J is TRBJ1-2 and V is TRBV19; 9 positions agree with TRBD1. V lost 4 bases and J lost 5; bases outside the gene matches: 2. Germline V gene lookup returns CDR1 LNHDA and CDR2 SQIVND (reference sequence). The CDR3 totals 13 residues. CDR3 protein: CASSTGTGYGYTF. Written as DNA, the CDR3 is TGTGCCAGTAGTACAGGGACAGGGTATGGCTACACCTTC.

This clone was recorded a few times. The CDR3 bases are TGTGCTAGTGGTTGGGCTACTTATGAGCAGTTCTTC. Residues: CASGWATYEQFF. The V and J genes are TRBV12-5 and TRBJ2-1; D call uncertain. CDR3 size: 12 residues. CDR1 and CDR2 (germline): LGHNT, FRNRAP. V was pared by 4 bases and J by 8 bases, with 9 bases between.

CDR3 in amino acids: CASSARAGGVTDTQYF. CDR3 bases: TGTGCCAGCAGTGCAAGAGCAGGGGGTGTCACAGATACGCAGTATTTT. The rearrangement uses TRBV6-4 and TRBJ2-3; 7 bases agree with TRBD1. This CDR3 has 16 residues. CDR1 and CDR2 from the germline V gene are MRHNA and SNTAGT. With 4 bases clipped from V and 2 bases from J, the junction kept 9 bases outside the gene matches.

The chain joins TRBV29-1 to TRBJ1-1, with D possibly matching TRBD1 (5 bases). This CDR3 is 14 amino acids long. Germline loops: CDR1 SQVTM, CDR2 ANQGSEA. Trimming removed 0 bases from V and 5 bases from J, with 13 bases in between. CDR3 region: CSVEDPRETTEAFF. For the CDR3, the DNA is TGCAGCGTTGAAGATCCCAGGGAAACGACTGAAGCTTTCTTT. The full variable domain, in which reference TRBV29-1 and TRBJ1-1 provide the parts outside the CDR3, is SAVISQKPSRDICQRGTSLTIQCQVDSQVTMMFWYRQQPGQSLTLIATANQGSEATYESGFVIDKFPISRPNLTFSTLTVSNMSPEDSSIYLCSVEDPRETTEAFFGQGTRLTVV.

The chain employs TRBV28 and TRBJ1-5, with no clear D. This CDR3 region has 15 residues. Germline values: CDR1 MDHEN, CDR2 SYDVKM. V shed 3 bases and J shed 1 base, with 10 bases lying between them. Here the CDR3 reads CASSLLRTSNQPQHF. In nucleotides, the CDR3 is TGTGCCAGCAGTTTGTTACGGACGAGCAATCAGCCCCAGCATTTT.

The chain is built from TRBV7-9 and TRBJ2-5, with D unresolved. The germline V gene encodes CDR1 SEHNR and CDR2 FQNEAQ (reference sequence). Between the trimmed V and J ends, which lost 3 bases and 5 bases, there was a span of 13 bases. The CDR3 length is 14 residues. The CDR3 nucleotides are TGTGCCAGCAGCTTGAAGGTGGAAAGTGAGACCCAGTACTTC. Protein product: CASSLKVESETQYF.

As to this clone: Other DNA sequences of this sample code for an identical CDR3. V gene TRBV7-9 combines with J gene TRBJ1-1; 9 bases are shared with TRBD1. The CDR3 loop spans 14 amino acids. Trimming cost V 5 bases and J 4 bases; bases outside gene matches: 5. The V gene's germline CDR1 is SEHNR and CDR2 FQNEAQ (reference sequence). Written as DNA, the CDR3 is TGTGCCAGCAGCCGGACAGGGGCTGGCACTGAAGCTTTCTTT. The encoded protein is CASSRTGAGTEAFF.

This chain joins TRBV7-9 and TRBJ2-5; no clear D gene. V was shortened by 5 bases and J by 0 bases, with 7 bases between the two germline ends. The CDR3 contains 13 residues. In germline, CDR1 is SEHNR, CDR2 FQNEAQ (reference sequence). CDR3 region: CASSTEYQETQYF. CDR3 coding DNA: TGTGCCAGCAGCACAGAGTACCAAGAGACCCAGTACTTC.

This clone was recorded a few times. J is TRBJ1-5 and V is TRBV7-9, with TRBD1 matching over 8 bases. This CDR3 is built from 16 residues. Trimming cost V 5 bases and J 7 bases; bases outside gene matches: 13. The germline V gene encodes CDR1 SEHNR and CDR2 FQNEAQ (reference sequence). This chain's CDR3 is CASSQGTGSGSQPQHF. The CDR3 bases are TGTGCCAGCAGCCAAGGGACAGGTAGTGGAAGCCAGCCCCAGCATTTT.

This clone is a singleton in its sample. The V gene is TRBV10-2, the J gene TRBJ1-2; 9 nucleotides align to TRBD1. Germline V gives CDR1 WSHSY, CDR2 SAAADI. The CDR3 has 13 amino acids. Trimming cost V 6 bases and J 8 bases; bases outside gene matches: 7. The CDR3 DNA sequence: TGCGCCAGCAGCCCACAGGGGGCGGGGGGCTACACCTTC. Its protein is CASSPQGAGGYTF.

The J gene is TRBJ2-7, the V gene TRBV13; D ambiguous. The germline V gene encodes CDR1 PRHDT and CDR2 FYEKMQ (reference sequence). V was cut by 5 bases and J by 0 bases, with 17 bases left in between. The CDR3 consists of 16 residues. The chain's CDR3 is CASSPRGAIPSYEQYF. In nucleotides, the CDR3 is TGTGCCAGCAGCCCTCGCGGAGCAATCCCCTCCTACGAGCAGTACTTC.

This chain links TRBV7-8 with TRBJ2-2, with unresolved D. The CDR3 has 16 residues. Per the germline V gene, CDR1 is SGHVS and CDR2 is FQNEAQ. The V end lost 2 bases, the J end lost 0 bases, and 10 bases lay between the germline ends. The CDR3 bases are TGTGCCAGCAGCTTACGCGGCATATCGAACACCGGGGAGCTGTTTTTT. As protein: CASSLRGISNTGELFF.

The chain carries TRBV7-8 and TRBJ2-7; 8 bases are shared with TRBD2. The length of the CDR3 is 15 residues. After removal of 2 bases from V and 0 bases from J, the junction contained 3 bases not matched to a gene. Germline CDR1 and CDR2: SGHVS and FQNEAQ. CDR3 DNA: TGTGCCAGCAGCTTAAATAGCGGGGCCTCCTACGAGCAGTACTTC. It encodes CASSLNSGASYEQYF.